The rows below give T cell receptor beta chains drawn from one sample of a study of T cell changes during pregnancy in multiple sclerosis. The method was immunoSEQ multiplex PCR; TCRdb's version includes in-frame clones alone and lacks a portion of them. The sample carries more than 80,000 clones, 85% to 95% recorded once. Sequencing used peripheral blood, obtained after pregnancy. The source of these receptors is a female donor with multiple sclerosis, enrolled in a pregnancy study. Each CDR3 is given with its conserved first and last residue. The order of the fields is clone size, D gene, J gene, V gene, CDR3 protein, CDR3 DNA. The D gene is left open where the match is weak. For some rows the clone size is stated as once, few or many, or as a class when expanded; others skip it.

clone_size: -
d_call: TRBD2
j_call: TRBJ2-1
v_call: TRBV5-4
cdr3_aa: CASSSTRTSGYNEQFF
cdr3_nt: TGTGCCAGCAGTTCGACCCGGACTAGCGGTTACAATGAGCAGTTCTTC

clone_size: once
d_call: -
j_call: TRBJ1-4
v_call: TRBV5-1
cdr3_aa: CASSLARSGAEKLFF
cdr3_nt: TGCGCCAGCAGCTTGGCCCGAAGTGGGGCGGAAAAACTGTTTTTT

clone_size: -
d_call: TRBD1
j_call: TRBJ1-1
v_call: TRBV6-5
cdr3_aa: CASSPGQRNTEAFF
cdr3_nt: TGTGCCAGCAGCCCGGGACAGCGGAACACTGAAGCTTTCTTT

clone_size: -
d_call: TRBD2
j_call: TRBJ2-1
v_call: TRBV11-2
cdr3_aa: CASSLGTSANNEQFF
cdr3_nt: TGTGCCAGCAGCTTAGGGACTAGTGCTAACAATGAGCAGTTCTTC

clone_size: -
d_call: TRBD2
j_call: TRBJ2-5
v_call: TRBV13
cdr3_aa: CASSLRGRGGQTQYF
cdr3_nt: TGTGCCAGCAGCCTGCGGGGACGGGGGGGCCAGACCCAGTACTTC

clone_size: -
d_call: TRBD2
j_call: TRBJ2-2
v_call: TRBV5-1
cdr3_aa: CASSLSGTSIRNTGELFF
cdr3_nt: TGCGCCAGCAGCTTATCCGGGACTAGTATCCGAAACACCGGGGAGCTGTTTTTT

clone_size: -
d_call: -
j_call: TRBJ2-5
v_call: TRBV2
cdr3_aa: CASSVGSTTQYF
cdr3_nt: TGTGCCAGCAGTGTGGGCTCAACGACCCAGTACTTC

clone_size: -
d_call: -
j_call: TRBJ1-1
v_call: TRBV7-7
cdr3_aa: CASSLSSYTEAFF
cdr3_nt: TGTGCCAGCAGCTTAAGTAGTTACACTGAAGCTTTCTTT

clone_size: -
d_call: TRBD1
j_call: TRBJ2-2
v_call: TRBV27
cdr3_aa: CASSTNPGQGINTGELFF
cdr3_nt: TGTGCCAGCAGTACCAATCCGGGACAGGGAATCAACACCGGGGAGCTGTTTTTT

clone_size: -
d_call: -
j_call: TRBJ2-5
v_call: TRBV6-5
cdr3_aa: CASKRGKETQYF
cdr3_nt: TGTGCCAGCAAACGGGGTAAAGAGACCCAGTACTTC

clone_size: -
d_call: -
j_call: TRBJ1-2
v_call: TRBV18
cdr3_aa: CASSPVTGGNYGYTF
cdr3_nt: TGTGCCAGCTCACCGGTGACGGGGGGTAACTATGGCTACACCTTC

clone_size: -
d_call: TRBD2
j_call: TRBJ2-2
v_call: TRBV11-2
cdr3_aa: CASSNPSGANTGELFF
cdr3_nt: TGTGCCAGCTCAAACCCTAGCGGGGCGAACACCGGGGAGCTGTTTTTT

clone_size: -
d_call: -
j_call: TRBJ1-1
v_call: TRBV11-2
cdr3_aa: CASSGRGHLMNTEAFF
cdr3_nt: TGTGCCAGCAGCGGCCGGGGACACCTCATGAACACTGAAGCTTTCTTT

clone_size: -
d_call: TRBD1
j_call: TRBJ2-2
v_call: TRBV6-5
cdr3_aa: CASSIGTAGTGELFF
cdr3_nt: TGTGCCAGCAGTATTGGGACAGCTGGGACCGGGGAGCTGTTTTTT

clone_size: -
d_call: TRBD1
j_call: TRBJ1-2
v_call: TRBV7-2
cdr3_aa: CARGDRAGGGYTF
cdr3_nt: TGTGCCAGGGGGGACAGGGCGGGGGGCGGCTACACCTTC

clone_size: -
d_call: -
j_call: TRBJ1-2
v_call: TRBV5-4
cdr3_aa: CASSPQTGSNYGYTF
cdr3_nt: TGTGCCAGCAGCCCCCAGACAGGATCAAACTATGGCTACACCTTC

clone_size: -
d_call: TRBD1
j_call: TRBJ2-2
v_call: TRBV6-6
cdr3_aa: CASSRTGENTGELFF
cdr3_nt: TGTGCCAGCAGCCGTACAGGGGAGAACACCGGGGAGCTGTTTTTT

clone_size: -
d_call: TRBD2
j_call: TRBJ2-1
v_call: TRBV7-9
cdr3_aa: CASSLEMTSGTSYNEQFF
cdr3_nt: TGTGCCAGCAGCTTAGAAATGACTAGCGGGACCTCCTACAATGAGCAGTTCTTC

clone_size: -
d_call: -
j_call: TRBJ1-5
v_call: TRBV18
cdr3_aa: CASSQQSYQPQHF
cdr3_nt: TGTGCCAGCTCACAACAGTCCTATCAGCCCCAGCATTTT

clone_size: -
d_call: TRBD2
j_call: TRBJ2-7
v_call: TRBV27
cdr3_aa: CASSLSTSGTYEQYF
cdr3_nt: TGTGCCAGCAGTTTATCCACTAGCGGAACCTACGAGCAGTACTTC

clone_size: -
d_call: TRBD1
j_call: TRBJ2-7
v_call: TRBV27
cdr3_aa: CASPGTGGYEQYF
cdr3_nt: TGTGCCTCCCCCGGGACAGGGGGCTACGAGCAGTACTTC

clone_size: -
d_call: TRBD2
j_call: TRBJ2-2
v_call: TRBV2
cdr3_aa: CASRKEKRDGELFF
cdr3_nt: TGTGCCAGCAGAAAAGAGAAGCGGGACGGGGAGCTGTTTTTT

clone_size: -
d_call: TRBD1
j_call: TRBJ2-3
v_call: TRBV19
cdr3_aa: CASSIGTGDADTQYF
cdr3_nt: TGTGCCAGTAGTATCGGGACAGGGGACGCAGATACGCAGTATTTT

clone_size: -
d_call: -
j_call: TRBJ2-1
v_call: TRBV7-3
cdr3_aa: CASSLSGNGYNEQFF
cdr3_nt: TGTGCCAGCAGCTTATCCGGGAACGGCTACAATGAGCAGTTCTTC

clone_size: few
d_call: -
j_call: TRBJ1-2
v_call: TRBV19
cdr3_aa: CASSNQGIQGGYTF
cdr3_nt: TGTGCCAGTAGCAATCAGGGGATCCAGGGTGGCTACACCTTC

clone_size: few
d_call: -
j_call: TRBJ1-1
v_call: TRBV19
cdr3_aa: CASSVQGYTEAFF
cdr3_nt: TGTGCCAGTAGTGTACAGGGTTACACTGAAGCTTTCTTT

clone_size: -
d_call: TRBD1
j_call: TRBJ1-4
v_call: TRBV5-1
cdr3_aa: CASSWTGGGEKLFF
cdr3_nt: TGCGCCAGCAGCTGGACAGGGGGCGGTGAAAAACTGTTTTTT

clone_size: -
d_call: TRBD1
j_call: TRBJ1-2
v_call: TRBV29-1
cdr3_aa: CSVVKTGGIGYTF
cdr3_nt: TGCAGCGTTGTTAAAACAGGGGGCATAGGCTACACCTTC

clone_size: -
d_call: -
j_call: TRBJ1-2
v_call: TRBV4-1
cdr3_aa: CASSQVAGNYGYTF
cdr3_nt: TGCGCCAGCAGCCAAGTGGCGGGGAACTATGGCTACACCTTC

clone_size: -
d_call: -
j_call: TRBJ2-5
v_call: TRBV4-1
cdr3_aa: CASTSNWGLQETQYF
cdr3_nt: TGCGCCAGCACCTCGAATTGGGGACTCCAAGAGACCCAGTACTTC

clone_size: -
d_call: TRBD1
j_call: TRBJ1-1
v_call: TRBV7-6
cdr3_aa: CASSLIQGMNTEAFF
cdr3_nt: TGTGCCAGCAGCTTAATACAGGGGATGAACACTGAAGCTTTCTTT

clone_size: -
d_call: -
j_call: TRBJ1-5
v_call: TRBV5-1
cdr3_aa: CASSLEGLDYQPQHF
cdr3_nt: TGCGCCAGCAGCTTGGAGGGGTTAGACTATCAGCCCCAGCATTTT

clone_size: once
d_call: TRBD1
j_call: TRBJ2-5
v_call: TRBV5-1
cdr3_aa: CASSPGDRAAETQYF
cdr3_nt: TGCGCCAGCAGCCCAGGGGACAGGGCGGCAGAGACCCAGTACTTC

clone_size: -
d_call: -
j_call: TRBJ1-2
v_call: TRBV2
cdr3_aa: CASSGQAQVFGGYTF
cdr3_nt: TGTGCCAGCAGTGGCCAGGCCCAGGTCTTCGGAGGCTACACCTTC

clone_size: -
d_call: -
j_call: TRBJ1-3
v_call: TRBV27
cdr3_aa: CASSPRRGVGSGNTIYF
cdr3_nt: TGTGCCAGCAGCCCGAGGAGGGGAGTAGGTTCTGGAAACACCATATATTTT

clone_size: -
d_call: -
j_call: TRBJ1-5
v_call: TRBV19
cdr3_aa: CASSMGSWGGNQPQHF
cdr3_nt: TGTGCCAGTAGTATGGGCTCTTGGGGCGGCAATCAGCCCCAGCATTTT

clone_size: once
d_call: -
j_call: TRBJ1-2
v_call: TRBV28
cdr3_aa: CASRPSLGGGYGYTF
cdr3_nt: TGTGCCAGCAGACCCTCTCTGGGGGGAGGCTATGGCTACACCTTC

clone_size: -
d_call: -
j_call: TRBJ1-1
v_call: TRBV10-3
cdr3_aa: CAISAGGAEAEAFF
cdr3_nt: TGTGCCATCAGTGCGGGAGGGGCGGAGGCTGAAGCTTTCTTT

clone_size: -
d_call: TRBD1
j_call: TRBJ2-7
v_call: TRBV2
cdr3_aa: CASRRGGQGASYEQYF
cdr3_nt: TGTGCCAGCAGGCGGGGGGGACAGGGGGCGTCCTACGAGCAGTACTTC